Here is one TCR beta chain with its context. This clonotype appeared a few times. Its antigen is not yet known. No qualities accompany the bases; no much larger clone lies one base away. The sample originates from a study of T cells in Graves' hyperthyroidism and ophthalmopathy (dated 2019 in TCRdb). General notes on the study: Peripheral blood samples were taken at the time of initial diagnosis, prior to any treatment. The 100 discovery patients were randomly divided into training and test sets at a 7:3 ratio. To identify TCR V-J signatures that set the groups apart, the researchers used a discovery cohort of 100 patients, made up of about 44 with Graves' ophthalmopathy and around 58 with stable Graves' hyperthyroidism. The study also compared thyroid tissue and blood T-cell repertoires from more than 5 Graves' hyperthyroidism patients. According to the paper, TCR Vbeta CDR3 sequencing was carried out on roughly 130 peripheral blood samples, which came from 40 to 45 ophthalmopathy, roughly 75 hyperthyroidism and roughly 17 progressor patients. An independent validation cohort of some 18 hyperthyroidism patients and approximately 16 patients who later progressed to ophthalmopathy tested prospective prediction of ophthalmopathy. After blood sampling, hyperthyroidism patients were treated with methimazole at a starting dose of 30 mg daily, and ophthalmopathy patients were treated with high-dose intravenous methylprednisolone. Summary of the overall study and its limitations: Sample size was not statistically predetermined, and blinding of investigators to group allocation was not performed. Most expanded thyroid clonotypes (frequency above 0.001) were also found in blood, which suggests that blood repertoires may mirror thyroid immune responses. A model built on a 13 V-J signature distinguished ophthalmopathy from stable hyperthyroidism, reaching roughly 88% sensitivity and approximately 81% specificity in cross-validation and 80%/75% in testing. In validation, the model predicted progression to ophthalmopathy a median of around six months before onset, with over 55% sensitivity and about 72% specificity.

According to the germline V gene (reference sequence), CDR1 reads LNHDA and CDR2 reads SQIVND. The CDR3 sequence holds 14 residues, the cysteine and phenylalanine included. The kept DNA is CDR3 alone, 42 bases in frame from the first base. Between the V and J ends, shortened by 0 bases and 5 bases respectively, the junction contains 10 bases. In the ophthalmopathy patients, disease was moderately to severely active, with a Clinical Activity Score of 3 or more, a NOSPECS grade of 4 or more, and a duration of less than 3 months. The study excluded patients with uncontrolled infections, other autoimmune diseases, pregnancy or lactation. Diagnoses were based on clinical symptoms, serum thyroxine and TRAb, thyroid ultrasound and orbital computed tomography. PBMCs were isolated from around 10 ml of fresh peripheral blood by Ficoll-Paque density gradient centrifugation. Total RNA was extracted with Trizol reagent, and quality was checked on an Agilent 2100 Bioanalyzer.

TCR beta CDR3 regions were amplified from RNA transcripts. For the first round of RT-PCR on the TCR CDR3, the HTBI primer set was used together with the Qiagen OneStep RT-PCR kit. The libraries were constructed in a second round of multiplex PCR and then size-selected and purified. Libraries were sequenced paired-end with 100 bp reads on an Illumina HiSeq2000. As for the authors' bioinformatics: SOAPnuke was used to process the raw data, removing reads that contained adapters or uncalled bases, had a mean Phred below 15, or lacked an exact match to the constant primer or identifier. High-quality paired reads were merged using COPE v1.2.5, and each unique nucleotide sequence was defined as a clonotype. MiTCR v1.1 was used to align the clonotypes against IMGT TRBV, TRBD and TRBJ reference segments. Analysis was restricted to V-J combinations with a frequency above 0.0001, which covered roughly 99% of repertoires. The TCS score was defined as F50 (clonal expansion) divided by E x V (chaos), with BLOSUM62-based TCRdist calculated between CDR3 peptides within each V-J. Welch's t-statistics and random forest reduced fewer than 600 V-J features to 13, which were used in a naive Bayes classifier (R e1071). Through fastp at Q25 and MiXCR, TCRdb rebuilt clones from the public reads, retaining in-frame beta chains. Here each entry gathers all rows of one CDR3 protein and keeps the most common genes and DNA. TCRdb assigned the V and J calls; the authors' analysis was not used. This sample gives about 400,000 distinct CDR3 sequences in total; around 15% of them show up just once. 25% to 30% of the sample is held by the ten biggest clonotypes.

The chain couples TRBV19 to TRBJ1-2, with the D gene too uncertain to name. This TCR was sampled from a man aged 45-65 years with Graves' ophthalmopathy. Input material: blood. The CDR3 is CASSIDGSQYGYTF. In nucleotides, the sequence is TGTGCCAGTAGTATAGATGGCAGCCAATATGGCTACACCTTC.